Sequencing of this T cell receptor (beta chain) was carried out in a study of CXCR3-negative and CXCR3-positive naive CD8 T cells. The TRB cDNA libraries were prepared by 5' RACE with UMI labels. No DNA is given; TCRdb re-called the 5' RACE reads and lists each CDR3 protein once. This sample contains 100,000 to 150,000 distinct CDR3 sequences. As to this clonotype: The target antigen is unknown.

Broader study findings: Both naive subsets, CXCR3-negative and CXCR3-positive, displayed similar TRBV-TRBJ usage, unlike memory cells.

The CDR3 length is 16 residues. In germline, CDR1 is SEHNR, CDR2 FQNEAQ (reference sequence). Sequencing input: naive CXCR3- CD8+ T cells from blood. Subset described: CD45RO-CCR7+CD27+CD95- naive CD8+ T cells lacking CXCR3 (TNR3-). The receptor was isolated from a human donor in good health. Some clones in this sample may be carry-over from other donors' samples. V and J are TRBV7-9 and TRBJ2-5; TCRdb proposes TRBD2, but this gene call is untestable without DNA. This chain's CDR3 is CASSLAYGTLWETQYF.